In this sample, the clone carrying this T cell receptor beta chain turned up many times. The target antigen is unknown. The CDR3 length is 15 residues. The ends were cut back, 5 bases at V and 0 bases at J, with 14 bases in the middle. Germline V CDR1 and CDR2: SGHAT, FQNNGV. These data originate in a study of blood T cells in healthy people across ages. It was with a sample-barcoded 5' primer and a J-beta primer mix that a second PCR of roughly 6 to 12 cycles was run. All samples gave at least 2.5 million CDR3-containing paired-end reads. TCRdb reanalysed the 5' RACE reads using MiXCR and keeps one entry per CDR3 protein. The profile shows 900,000 to 950,000 distinct CDR3 sequences, approximately 32% of them singletons. Caucasian individuals from Russia who were healthy and aged about 6 to 90 acted as donors. The amount of total RNA extracted per sample was at least 5 micrograms. Study-wide points: TCR beta diversity per million T cells fell roughly linearly with age.

The same sample was also studied in work on T cells of mothers and their children.

The chain joins TRBV11-2 to TRBJ2-7; D unresolved. The sequenced sample was blood. The clonotype originates from a woman aged 40 to 55 in good health. The chain's CDR3 is CASSPGHIGSYEQYF. The CDR3 nucleotides read TGTGCCAGCAGCCCGGGTCACATCGGCTCCTACGAGCAGTACTTC.